These T cell receptor beta chains were read from a single sample in a study of early T cells in non-severe SARS-CoV-2 infection. TCRdb recomputed calls from the 5' RACE reads with MiXCR, one row per CDR3 protein. Among roughly 26,000 distinct CDR3 sequences, roughly 5.3% were seen once, and the ten largest hold approximately 4%. The sequenced sample was whole blood. The receptors derive from an adult who was a healthcare worker with PCR-confirmed SARS-CoV-2 infection or an uninfected control (not recorded which). CDR3s include the opening cysteine and the closing phenylalanine or tryptophan. D genes are given only for firm matches. Clone size, where shown, is once, few, many, or a class for clones that have expanded.

d_call clone_size j_call v_call cdr3_nt cdr3_aa
TRBD1 medium-sized TRBJ1-1 TRBV10-3 TGTGCCATCAGTGAAAGCACGCAGGGGGACACTGAAGCTTTCTTT CAISESTQGDTEAFF
. many TRBJ2-2 TRBV29-1 TGCAGCGTTGAAGAGAACAGGGCCACCGGGGAGCTGTTTTTT CSVEENRATGELFF
. few TRBJ2-1 TRBV6-2/TRBV6-3 TGTGCCAGCGGGGGGGCGTTGAACAATGAGCAGTTCTTC CASGGALNNEQFF
. . TRBJ1-5 TRBV6-2/TRBV6-3 TGTGCCAGCAGTTACTCGACTGGGGGGTATGGTCAGCCCCAGCATTTT CASSYSTGGYGQPQHF
. few TRBJ2-3 TRBV5-6 TGTGCCAGCAGCTTGGTCTTCGGCAGCACAGATACGCAGTATTTT CASSLVFGSTDTQYF
TRBD2 many TRBJ2-3 TRBV5-1 TGCGCCAGCAGTGAAGTAGCGGGGGCTAGCACAGATACGCAGTATTTT CASSEVAGASTDTQYF
. medium-sized TRBJ2-2 TRBV18 TGTGCCAGCTCCCTCGACGGACACGCGCTGTTTTTT CASSLDGHALFF
. . TRBJ2-6 TRBV5-1 TGCGCCAGCAGCTTGGGTAGTCCCTCTGGGGCCAACGTCCTGACTTTC CASSLGSPSGANVLTF
. medium-sized TRBJ2-2 TRBV6-4 TGTGCCAGCAGCAGGGGTTCGAACACCGGGGAGCTGTTTTTT CASSRGSNTGELFF
. many TRBJ1-3 TRBV7-9 TGTGCCAGCAGCTACCAAGGGGCTGGAAACACCATATATTTT CASSYQGAGNTIYF
. few TRBJ2-7 TRBV13 TGTGCCAGCAGCTTAGGAGGCGGGACAGATTCCTACGAGCAGTACTTC CASSLGGGTDSYEQYF
. many TRBJ1-2 TRBV15 TGTGCCACCAGCAGAGATCGAGGGGCCAGTAGCTATGGCTACACCTTC CATSRDRGASSYGYTF
TRBD1 many TRBJ2-1 TRBV27 TGTGCCAGCAGTCGGACAGGGACAATTAAACCCAATGAGCAGTTCTTC CASSRTGTIKPNEQFF
. . TRBJ1-2 TRBV5-1 TGCGCCAGCAGCCCGGGACTGCCTAGGGATGGCTACACCTTC CASSPGLPRDGYTF
TRBD1 few TRBJ1-6 TRBV30 TGTGCCTGGATGGAAACAGGGGGCGGCTCACCCCTCCACTTT CAWMETGGGSPLHF
. few TRBJ2-7 TRBV3-1 TGTGCCAGCAGCCAATCCTACGAGCAGTACTTC CASSQSYEQYF
TRBD1 many TRBJ1-3 TRBV30 TGTGCCTGGAGAGAGGGACAGATAATGCTCCCGGGAAACACCATATATTTT CAWREGQIMLPGNTIYF
. . TRBJ1-1 TRBV10-1 TGCGCCAGCAGTGCAAACAGGGCGGGAACTGAAGCTTTCTTT CASSANRAGTEAFF
. medium-sized TRBJ2-7 TRBV10-3 TGTGCCACCCGGAGGGACGGTTCCTACGAGCAGTACTTC CATRRDGSYEQYF
TRBD2 . TRBJ2-2 TRBV19 TGTGCCAGTAGCATGACTAGCGGGAACACCGGGGAGCTGTTTTTT CASSMTSGNTGELFF
TRBD2 . TRBJ2-3 TRBV6-5 TGTGCCAGCCGACTAGCGGGGGATAGCACAGATACGCAGTATTTT CASRLAGDSTDTQYF
TRBD2 many TRBJ2-1 TRBV20-1 TGCAGTGCTAGGTATTGGGCAGCGGGAACCTACAATGAGCAGTTCTTC CSARYWAAGTYNEQFF
TRBD2 many TRBJ2-5 TRBV9 TGTGCCAGCAGCGGAACCGGGAGGCAAGAGACCCAGTACTTC CASSGTGRQETQYF
. many TRBJ1-2 TRBV15 TGTGCCACCAGCAGAGATCTTAAGGGCAACTATGGCTACACCTTC CATSRDLKGNYGYTF
TRBD2 . TRBJ2-7 TRBV12-3/TRBV12-4 TGTGCCAGCAGTTTCGGGGGGTCCTACGAGCAGTACTTC CASSFGGSYEQYF
. few TRBJ2-2 TRBV5-5 TGTGCCAGCAGCTTGGTGACATCTTACACCGGGGAGCTGTTTTTT CASSLVTSYTGELFF